This T cell receptor beta chain was sequenced for a study of T cells in tuberculosis. After thawing and overnight rest, PBMC were stained with GMM-loaded CD1B tetramer, viability dye and anti-CD3 for sorting. C32 glucose monomycolate from Rhodococcus equi was loaded onto the CD1B tetramers. Tetramer-sorted PBMC had been CD14 monocyte-depleted before freezing. CDR3 length equals 12 residues. The V gene lost 1 base and the J gene lost 8 bases, with 7 bases spanning the gap. Germline assignment: CDR1 SGHNT and CDR2 YYREEE (reference sequence). This clone is a singleton in its sample. Using immunoSEQ multiplex PCR, the repertoire was profiled, and TCRdb retains in-frame clones only, with some absent. The table has approximately 57,000 clones, roughly 88% seen once. Whole-study findings and limits: T cells binding CD1B-GMM tetramer weakly possibly escaped the sort.

The sequencing input was CD1b-GMM tetramer-negative cells sorted from PBMCs. The V and J genes are TRBV5-4 and TRBJ2-1; D uncertain. The clonotype originates from an adult woman with latent tuberculosis. Here the CDR3 reads CASSLRSDEQFF. The DNA for the CDR3 is TGTGCCAGCAGCTTGAGGAGCGATGAGCAGTTCTTC.